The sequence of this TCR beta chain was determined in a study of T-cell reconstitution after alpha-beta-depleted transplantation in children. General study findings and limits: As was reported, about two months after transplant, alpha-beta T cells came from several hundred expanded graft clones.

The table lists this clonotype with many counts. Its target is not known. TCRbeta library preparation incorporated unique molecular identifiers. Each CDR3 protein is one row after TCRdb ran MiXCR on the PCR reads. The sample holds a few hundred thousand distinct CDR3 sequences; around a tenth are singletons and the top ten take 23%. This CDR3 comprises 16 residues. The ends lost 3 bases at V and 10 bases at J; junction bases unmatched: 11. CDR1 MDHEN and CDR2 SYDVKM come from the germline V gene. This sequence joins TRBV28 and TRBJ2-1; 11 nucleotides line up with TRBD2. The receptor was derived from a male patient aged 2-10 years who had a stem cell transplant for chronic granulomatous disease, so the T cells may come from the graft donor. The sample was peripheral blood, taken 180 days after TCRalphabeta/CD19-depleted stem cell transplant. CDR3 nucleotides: TGTGCCAGCAGTTTCCTCACTAGCGGGAGAGTGGGGGAGCAGTTCTTC. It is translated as CASSFLTSGRVGEQFF.